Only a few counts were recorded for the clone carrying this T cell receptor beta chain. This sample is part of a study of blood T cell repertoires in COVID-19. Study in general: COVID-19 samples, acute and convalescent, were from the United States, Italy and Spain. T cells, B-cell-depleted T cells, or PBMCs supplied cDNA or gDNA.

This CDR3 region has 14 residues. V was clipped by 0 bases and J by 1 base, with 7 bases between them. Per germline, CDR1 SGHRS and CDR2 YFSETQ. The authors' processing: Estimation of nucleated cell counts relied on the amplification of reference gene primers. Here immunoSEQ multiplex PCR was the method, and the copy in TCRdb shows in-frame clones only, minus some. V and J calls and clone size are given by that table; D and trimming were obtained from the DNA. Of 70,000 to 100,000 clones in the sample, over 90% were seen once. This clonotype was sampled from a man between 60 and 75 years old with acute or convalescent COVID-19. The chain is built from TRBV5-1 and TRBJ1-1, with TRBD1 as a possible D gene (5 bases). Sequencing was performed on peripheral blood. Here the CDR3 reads CASSLAQGNTEAFF. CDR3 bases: TGCGCCAGCAGCTTGGCCCAGGGGAACACTGAAGCTTTCTTT.